These 21 T cell receptor beta chains were sequenced from one sample in a study of follicular helper T cells after annual influenza vaccination. The time point denotes: 2015-2016 season, pre-vaccination. Using immunoSEQ multiplex PCR, the repertoire was profiled, and TCRdb retains in-frame clones only, with some absent. The table includes fewer than 10,000 clones, roughly 90% detected once. The source was CXCR5+ CD38- circulating T follicular helper cells from blood, collected on the day of influenza vaccination. Subset indicated: circulating Tfh, non-naive CD4+CXCR5+PD-1+ (ICOS+CD38+ or ICOS-CD38-). The receptors were sampled from an adult who received the influenza vaccine.

V usage is TRBV27 and J usage is TRBJ1-1; 9 nucleotides agree with TRBD1. J gave up 6 bases and V 6 bases, and 11 bases lay outside the gene matches. CDR3 length: 15 residues. From germline, CDR1 is MNHEY and CDR2 SMNVEV (reference sequence). The CDR3 spells CASSPRDRVMAEAFF. The CDR3 bases are TGTGCCAGCAGCCCCCGGGACAGGGTAATGGCTGAAGCTTTCTTT.

The genes are TRBV9 and TRBJ2-1; perhaps D is TRBD1 or TRBD2 (5 bases each). The germline V gene has CDR1 SGDLS and CDR2 YYNGEE. CDR3 size: 20 residues. Trimming stripped 0 bases from V and 6 bases from J, with 28 bases between. The CDR3 DNA reads TGTGCCAGCAGCGTAGCTAGTCTGGCATTCGGGGCTCTGCTGGGCAATGAGCAGTTCTTC. Protein product: CASSVASLAFGALLGNEQFF.

Only one count was recorded for this clone. This chain joins TRBV12-5 and TRBJ1-1; 8 bases line up with TRBD1. From germline, CDR1 is LGHNT and CDR2 FRNRAP. The CDR3 is 13 residues long. V lost 6 bases to trimming and J lost 8 bases; unmatched junction nucleotides: 8. The CDR3 nucleotides are TGTGCTAGTGGCCCGACAGGGGTTGTGGAAGCTTTCTTT. Its translation is CASGPTGVVEAFF.

The chain links TRBV19 to TRBJ2-3; 13 bases fit TRBD2. CDR3 length: 14 residues. V was pared by 6 bases and J by 4 bases, with 1 base of the junction left unmatched. Germline loops: CDR1 LNHDA, CDR2 SQIVND (reference sequence). In DNA, the CDR3 is TGTGCCAGTAGGACTAGCGGGGGGCCAGATACGCAGTATTTT. Translating gives CASRTSGGPDTQYF.

The rearrangement uses TRBV5-4 and TRBJ2-3; no clear D. The V gene lost 2 bases and the J gene lost 2 bases, with 6 bases spanning the gap. From germline, CDR1 is SGHNT and CDR2 YYREEE (reference sequence). The CDR3 extends over 13 amino acids. CDR3 sequence: CASSLTNTDTQYF. The CDR3 DNA reads TGTGCCAGCAGCTTAACGAACACAGATACGCAGTATTTT. The variable domain in full, completed from reference TRBV5-4 and TRBJ2-3, reads ETGVTQSPTHLIKTRGQQVTLRCSSQSGHNTVSWYQQALGQGPQFIFQYYREEENGRGNFPPRFSGLQFPNYSSELNVNALELDDSALYLCASSLTNTDTQYFGPGTRLTVL.

This chain joins TRBV6-1 and TRBJ1-5, with D possibly matching TRBD1 (6 bases). This CDR3 region has 15 residues. CDR1 and CDR2 from the germline V gene are MNHNS and SASEGT. Trimming cost V 6 bases and J 1 base, with 13 bases left between them. CDR3 loop: CASRPRGISNQPQHF. The CDR3 coding sequence is TGTGCCAGCAGGCCCAGGGGAATCAGCAATCAGCCCCAGCATTTT.

The chain combines TRBV7-3 with TRBJ2-3; D might be TRBD2 (6 bases). Germline CDR1 SGHTA, CDR2 FQGTGA. There are 14 residues in the CDR3. V shed 2 bases and J shed 0 bases, with 6 bases lying between them. CDR3 nucleotide sequence: TGTGCCAGCAGCTTAGGGACTAGCACAGATACGCAGTATTTT. It specifies CASSLGTSTDTQYF. Full variable domain (outside the CDR3, taken from reference TRBV7-3 and TRBJ2-3): GAGVSQTPSNKVTEKGKYVELRCDPISGHTALYWYRQSLGQGPEFLIYFQGTGAADDSGLPNDRFFAVRPEGSVSTLKIQRTERGDSAVYLCASSLGTSTDTQYFGPGTRLTVL.

This clone was seen a few times. The CDR3 region is CASSPGQGSTEAFF. As DNA, the CDR3 is TGTGCCAGCAGCCCGGGACAGGGGAGCACTGAAGCTTTCTTT. The chain links TRBV9 to TRBJ1-1; TRBD1 matches at 10 bases. There are 14 residues in the CDR3. The ends lost 4 bases at V and 4 bases at J; junction bases unmatched: 4. Germline CDR1 and CDR2: SGDLS and YYNGEE.

The DNA of the CDR3 is TGCGCCAGCAGGGACAGGGTCGCCTACGAGCAGTACTTC. It is translated as CASRDRVAYEQYF. J is TRBJ2-7 and V is TRBV5-1; TRBD1 aligns across 8 bases. The CDR3 loop spans 13 amino acids. The V gene end was trimmed by 5 bases and the J gene end by 2 bases; junction bases not matched to a gene: 3. Germline V gives CDR1 SGHRS, CDR2 YFSETQ.

This chain uses TRBV19 with TRBJ2-1; TRBD2 is a possible D gene (6 bases). The CDR3 runs 15 residues. CDR1 and CDR2 from the germline V gene are LNHDA and SQIVND (reference sequence). V lost 6 bases and J lost 4, with 16 bases in between. The DNA for the CDR3 is TGTGCCAGTAGGCCTCTGGGCGGGGAATACAATGAGCAGTTCTTC. Protein sequence: CASRPLGGEYNEQFF. Based on the CDR3 plus reference TRBV19 and TRBJ2-1, the full variable domain is DGGITQSPKYLFRKEGQNVTLSCEQNLNHDAMYWYRQDPGQGLRLIYYSQIVNDFQKGDIAEGYSVSREKKESFPLTVTSAQKNPTAFYLCASRPLGGEYNEQFFGPGTRLTVL.

V gene TRBV27 combines with J gene TRBJ1-6; D not certain. Trimming cost V 5 bases and J 4 bases, with 6 bases left between them. From germline, CDR1 is MNHEY and CDR2 SMNVEV (reference sequence). CDR3 size: 13 residues. CDR3 bases: TGTGCCAGCAGTGCGAAATATAATTCACCCCTCCACTTT. Protein product: CASSAKYNSPLHF.

The J gene is TRBJ2-1, the V gene TRBV18, with D possibly being TRBD2 (7 bases). With 1 base removed from V and 8 bases from J, the gap between germline ends came to 21 bases. Germline V CDR1 and CDR2: KGHSH, LQKENI. The CDR3 runs 17 residues. The CDR3 DNA follows: TGTGCCAGCTCACCACACGGTGGAGGGGGGGCAGTCCATGAGCAGTTCTTC. Its protein product is CASSPHGGGGAVHEQFF.

V and J are TRBV19 and TRBJ2-7; TRBD2 is a possible D gene (5 bases). From germline, CDR1 is LNHDA and CDR2 SQIVND (reference sequence). V lost 8 bases, J lost 3 bases, and 20 bases lay in between. This CDR3 is 15 amino acids long. This CDR3 is CASRASRTWDYEQYF. The CDR3 region has the DNA TGTGCCAGTCGTGCGAGTCGGACTTGGGACTACGAGCAGTACTTC.

This sequence joins TRBV29-1 and TRBJ1-2; tentatively, D is TRBD1 (6 bases). Trimming shortened V by 5 bases and J by 5 bases, and 12 bases separated the two germline ends. The germline gives CDR1 SQVTM, CDR2 ANQGSEA. The CDR3 runs 12 residues. This CDR3 is CSVYREGYGYTF. CDR3 in DNA: TGCAGCGTTTACAGGGAAGGGTATGGCTACACCTTC.

The V and J genes are TRBV5-1 and TRBJ2-7; perhaps TRBD1 as D (6 bases). CDR3 length: 14 amino acids. V was pared by 0 bases and J by 3 bases, with 10 bases between. Germline lookup yields CDR1 SGHRS and CDR2 YFSETQ. The CDR3 sequence is CASSLDTGNYEQYF. In DNA form, the CDR3 reads TGCGCCAGCAGCTTGGACACAGGGAACTACGAGCAGTACTTC.

This sequence joins TRBV16 and TRBJ1-3, with D perhaps matching TRBD1 (6 bases). Germline V lookup: CDR1 KGHSY, CDR2 FQNENV. The CDR3 covers 15 residues. The germline V and J ends were trimmed by 2 bases and 0 bases, with 8 bases remaining between them. This chain's CDR3 is CASSQTGFSGNTIYF. The DNA for the CDR3 is TGTGCCAGCAGCCAAACAGGGTTCTCTGGAAACACCATATATTTT.

In its sample, this clone was seen once. This sequence joins TRBV10-3 and TRBJ2-2; D is ambiguous. CDR1 is ENHRY and CDR2 is SYGVKD in the germline V gene. This CDR3 is 11 amino acids long. Between the trimmed V and J ends, which lost 9 bases and 5 bases, there was a span of 7 bases. The CDR3 loop is CAIRRTGELFF. The CDR3 DNA reads TGTGCCATACGCCGGACCGGGGAGCTGTTTTTT.

The chain uses TRBV10-3 and TRBJ1-3; D remains unclear. The germline gives CDR1 ENHRY, CDR2 SYGVKD. The V gene lost 0 bases and the J gene lost 2 bases, with 14 bases spanning the gap. The CDR3 loop spans 17 amino acids. The CDR3 is CAISESAVSRTGNTIYF. The CDR3 region has the DNA TGTGCCATCAGTGAGTCGGCAGTCTCACGAACTGGAAACACCATATATTTT.

This sequence joins TRBV5-1 and TRBJ1-1, with D possibly TRBD1 on 6 matching bases. Trimming removed 0 bases from V and 1 base from J, with 10 bases in between. CDR1 and CDR2 (germline): SGHRS, YFSETQ. CDR3 size: 15 residues. CDR3 residues: CASSLEGGKNTEAFF. The CDR3 DNA is TGCGCCAGCAGCTTGGAAGGGGGGAAGAACACTGAAGCTTTCTTT.

The chain links TRBV28 to TRBJ1-1; unclear D gene. V lost 2 bases and J lost 1, with 5 bases in between. Germline V gene sequence: CDR1 MDHEN, CDR2 SYDVKM. The CDR3 loop spans 13 amino acids. The CDR3 reads CASSLRANTEAFF. The CDR3 nucleotides read TGTGCCAGCAGTTTACGCGCGAACACTGAAGCTTTCTTT.

This chain links TRBV7-2 with TRBJ1-5, with 9 positions matching TRBD1. Germline V gives CDR1 SGHTA, CDR2 FQGNSA. The CDR3 spans 15 residues. J gave up 5 bases and V 1 base, and 3 bases lay outside the gene matches. CDR3 coding DNA: TGTGCCAGCAGCTTAGACAGGGGGCTGTATCAGCCCCAGCATTTT. Protein product: CASSLDRGLYQPQHF.